This T cell receptor (beta chain) is from a study of T-cell memory formation after mild COVID-19 (dated by TCRdb to 2020 to 2022). Looking at the study overall: TCR sequence clusters from the two donors were largely donor specific. The cohort comprised two young, previously healthy adult volunteers, one female and one male. T-cell clones expanding and contracting after mild COVID-19 in a couple of donors were tracked by longitudinal TCRalpha and TCRbeta repertoire sequencing.

There are 15 amino acids in the CDR3, from cysteine to phenylalanine inclusive. Of all the DNA, just the CDR3 is kept, 45 bases in frame from base 1. At the junction V is shortened by 2 bases and J by 1 base; bases outside the gene matches: 6. CDR1 and CDR2 were assigned from the germline V gene as SQVTM and ANQGSEA. Ficoll-Paque density gradient centrifugation was used to isolate PBMCs. Sequencing was performed on an Illumina NovaSeq 6000. TCRalpha and TCRbeta cDNA libraries were constructed by 5'RACE with constant-segment primers, with sample barcodes and unique molecular identifiers being introduced. Trizol reagent was used to extract RNA from every sample. Amplification of the libraries took two PCR steps, and the second step added a second sample barcode plus Illumina TruSeq adapters. Sequencing of the libraries was done on an Illumina NovaSeq, producing 2 x 150 bp paired-end reads. As for the original processing: Demultiplexing of reads and collapsing into UMI-guided consensus sequences were performed with migec v1.2.7. Using mixcr v2.1.11, the UMI consensuses were aligned to TRA and TRB V and J templates and assembled into clonotypes. Clonotypes were classified as expanded or contracted when called significant by both edgeR and NoisET, with noise models trained on biological replicates. For edgeR calls, a false discovery rate-adjusted p below 0.01 and a log2 fold-change threshold of 1 were applied. As an exploratory analysis of dynamics, PCA with hierarchical clustering was applied to max-normalized trajectories of the 1000 most abundant clonotypes. Each responding clone was given a CD4 or CD8 phenotype based on the CD4+ and CD8+ repertoires, which had been sequenced separately. In TCRdb, the public reads were trimmed at Q25 with fastp and aligned with MiXCR, with productive beta chains retained. For every CDR3 protein sequence, its rows merge into one entry that carries the most common genes and DNA. These V and J calls are TCRdb output, not the study's own analysis. The sample data list about 180,000 distinct CDR3 sequences, and 16% of these were observed just once. The ten largest clonotypes hold 2% to 2.5% of the sample.

Remarks on this clonotype: Which antigen it targets is not known. There are no base qualities to consult, and no much larger clone falls within one base.

Overall study results and their limits: Contracting CD4+ clones were found mainly in CM and EM memory subsets, while CD8+ clones were enriched in EMRA. Clones that contracted from day 15 to 85 showed balanced CD4/CD8 phenotypes, whereas a second wave of clones that expanded from day 15 to 37 leaned towards CD4+. Whether the second-wave clones peaking on day 37 were SARS-CoV-2 specific was not confirmed. Some responding clones were found in pre-infection memory, which suggests that pre-existing cross-reactive memory T cells took part in the SARS-CoV-2 response. The study covered only a couple of mild cases, and larger cohorts including severe cases with pre-infection samples were considered necessary.

Sample: PBMCs or a T cell subset sorted from them (not recorded which). This clonotype originated in an adult woman who had mild COVID-19 (a few samples of this study predate the infection). The sample titles of this study are shuffled in the database, so cell type and time point are left out; the donor was told from shared clones. The V and J genes are TRBV29-1 and TRBJ1-2; TRBD1 matches 8 bases in the middle. The CDR3 protein is CSVERGTGYNYGYTF. The DNA is as follows: TGCAGCGTTGAAAGGGGGACAGGTTATAACTATGGCTACACCTTC.